This is a list of T cell receptor beta chains from one sample in a study of cytomegalovirus exposure and HLA in healthy donors. Profiling relied on immunoSEQ multiplex PCR, and the TCRdb table lists in-frame clones only, not all of them. The sample includes about 220,000 clones, under 95% of them seen just once. The material sequenced was PBMCs. Receptor source: a woman younger than 30 in good health and CMV-seronegative. Both conserved end residues are part of each CDR3. Each record gives: D gene, V gene, clone size, J gene, CDR3 protein, CDR3 DNA. A D gene is named only where the DNA matches it firmly. Some rows have no size entry. The others give once, few or many, or a class for an expanded clone.

-,TRBV5-1,-,TRBJ2-1,CASSLAVYNEQFF,TGTGCCAGCAGCTTGGCGGTGTACAATGAGCAGTTCTTC
-,TRBV28,-,TRBJ2-7,CASSPSPREQYF,TGTGCCAGCAGCCCTTCTCCCCGCGAGCAGTACTTC
TRBD1,TRBV27,-,TRBJ2-7,CASSPYGQAYEQYF,TGTGCCAGCAGTCCCTACGGACAGGCCTACGAGCAGTACTTC
-,TRBV14,-,TRBJ2-3,CASSQVGGSWTDTQYF,TGTGCCAGCAGCCAAGTCGGCGGATCTTGGACAGATACGCAGTATTTT
TRBD1,TRBV18,once,TRBJ1-5,CASSTQGPGQPQHF,TGTGCCAGCTCAACACAGGGGCCGGGCCAGCCCCAGCATTTT
-,TRBV19,-,TRBJ2-7,CATTTAYEQYF,TGTGCCACGACTACCGCGTACGAGCAGTACTTC
TRBD2,TRBV5-1,-,TRBJ2-7,CASSLDSGRAYEQYF,TGCGCCAGCAGCTTAGACAGCGGGAGGGCCTACGAGCAGTACTTC
-,TRBV5-1,-,TRBJ1-1,CASSAGTLGNTEAFF,TGCGCCAGCAGCGCCGGGACTTTAGGAAACACTGAAGCTTTCTTT
-,TRBV9,-,TRBJ2-7,CASSVAEVGYEQYF,TGTGCCAGCAGCGTCGCCGAGGTGGGCTACGAGCAGTACTTC
-,TRBV19,-,TRBJ2-2,CASSFGAYTGELFF,TGTGCCAGTAGTTTCGGAGCGTATACCGGGGAGCTGTTTTTT
TRBD2,TRBV2,-,TRBJ2-5,CASSPSGSRRETQYF,TGTGCCAGCAGTCCTAGCGGGAGCAGGCGGGAGACCCAGTACTTC
-,TRBV6-5,-,TRBJ2-7,CASSRLAEGGGEQYF,TGTGCCAGCAGTCGCCTAGCGGAAGGGGGTGGAGAGCAGTACTTC
TRBD1,TRBV5-4,-,TRBJ1-6,CASSFGQGDSPLHF,TGTGCCAGCAGCTTTGGACAGGGTGATTCACCCCTCCACTTT
TRBD1,TRBV12-5,-,TRBJ2-1,CASGLGQGGNEQFF,TGTGCTAGTGGTCTAGGACAGGGGGGCAATGAGCAGTTCTTC
TRBD2,TRBV10-3,-,TRBJ2-1,CAISVSGRLAEHNEQFF,TGTGCCATCAGTGTAAGTGGTAGGCTAGCGGAACACAATGAGCAGTTCTTC
TRBD1,TRBV5-4,-,TRBJ1-5,CASSLQGAGSQPQHF,TGTGCCAGCAGCTTGCAGGGGGCTGGAAGTCAGCCCCAGCATTTT
TRBD1,TRBV28,-,TRBJ1-1,CASSLTGTGSEAFF,TGTGCCAGCAGTTTAACCGGGACAGGGTCTGAAGCTTTCTTT
-,TRBV7-3,-,TRBJ2-7,CASSLTGDEQYF,TGTGCCAGCAGCTTAACCGGGGACGAGCAGTACTTC
TRBD2,TRBV5-8,-,TRBJ2-7,CASSLPLAGGTYEQYF,TGTGCCAGCAGCTTACCCCTAGCGGGAGGTACCTACGAGCAGTACTTC
TRBD2,TRBV11-2,few,TRBJ2-7,CASSLIKILSGSEQYF,TGTGCCAGCAGCTTAATAAAAATTTTGAGCGGGAGCGAGCAGTACTTC
TRBD1,TRBV5-6,-,TRBJ1-6,CASSLETTGVFSPLHF,TGTGCCAGCAGCTTGGAGACCACAGGGGTTTTCTCACCCCTCCACTTT
-,TRBV29-1,-,TRBJ2-3,CSVRRVGSLADTQYF,TGCAGCGTTAGACGTGTCGGGTCTTTAGCCGATACGCAGTATTTT
TRBD1,TRBV19,-,TRBJ2-2,CASSIAGQGGPPLQTGELFF,TGTGCCAGTAGTATAGCGGGACAGGGAGGCCCGCCTTTGCAAACCGGGGAGCTGTTTTTT
-,TRBV30,-,TRBJ1-1,CAWKGTNTEAFF,TGTGCCTGGAAGGGGACTAACACTGAAGCTTTCTTT
-,TRBV7-9,few,TRBJ2-2,CASSIPGWATGELFF,TGTGCCAGCAGCATCCCAGGGTGGGCCACCGGGGAGCTGTTTTTT
TRBD1,TRBV14,-,TRBJ1-2,CASSHTGTGDRGYTF,TGTGCCAGCAGCCACACCGGGACAGGGGATCGTGGCTACACCTTC
-,TRBV10-1,few,TRBJ2-7,CASSEVRHEQYF,TGCGCCAGCAGTGAGGTCCGTCACGAGCAGTACTTC
-,TRBV4-1,-,TRBJ1-5,CASSPRIPGYLSNQPQHF,TGCGCCAGCAGCCCCCGAATACCAGGATACCTTAGCAATCAGCCCCAGCATTTT
TRBD1,TRBV7-9,-,TRBJ2-7,CASSLGGQGYF,TGTGCCAGCAGCTTAGGGGGACAGGGATACTTC